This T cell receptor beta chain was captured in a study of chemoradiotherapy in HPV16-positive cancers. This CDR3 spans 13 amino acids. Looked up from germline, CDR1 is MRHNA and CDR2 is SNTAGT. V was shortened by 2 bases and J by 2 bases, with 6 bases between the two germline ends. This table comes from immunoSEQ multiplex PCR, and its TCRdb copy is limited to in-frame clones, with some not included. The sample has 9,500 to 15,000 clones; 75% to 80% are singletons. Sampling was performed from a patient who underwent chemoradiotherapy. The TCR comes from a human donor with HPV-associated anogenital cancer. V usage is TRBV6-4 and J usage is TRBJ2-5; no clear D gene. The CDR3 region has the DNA TGTGCCAGCAGTGACGGTCCGCAAGAGACCCAGTACTTC. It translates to CASSDGPQETQYF.